This entry features one T cell receptor (beta chain) sequence. Its antigen is not known. The junction departs from the called germline gene at one end, perhaps through a read error. This PCR relied on a set of 60 Vbeta primers and 13 Jbeta primers. The assay was immunoSEQ multiplex PCR, and TCRdb's table has in-frame clones only and misses some. The table lists 170,000 or so clones, just over 75% of them singletons, with 1.4% in the top ten. This sample was taken from a study of cytomegalovirus exposure and HLA in healthy donors. Overall study results and limits: In a later analysis, specific HLA alleles were associated with 15,000 to 20,000 TCR beta sequences at a 0.05 false discovery rate. Researchers reported in a later analysis that common viral pathogens appeared linked to several top clusters.

CDR1 and CDR2 (germline): GTSNPN, SVGIG (reference sequence). This CDR3 has 13 amino acids. The sequencing input was PBMCs. The receptor comes from a woman in her twenties or thirties in good health and CMV-seropositive. This chain uses TRBV30 with TRBJ2-5; D call uncertain. The CDR3 spells CAWNSGAQQTQYF. The CDR3 nucleotides are TGTGCCTGGAATTCGGGTGCCCAACAGACCCAGTACTTC.